Sequencing of this T cell receptor (beta chain) was carried out in a study of cytomegalovirus exposure and HLA in healthy donors. Study results and limitations: Analyses of presence/absence relied on an assumption of roughly uniform sequencing depth across donors. Later on, an analysis showed TCR association rates differing by HLA locus, with DRB1 the most and HLA-C the fewest. Using a false discovery rate of 0.05, a later analysis showed that 16,951 TCR beta sequences were associated with HLA alleles.

In the PCR, 60 Vbeta and 13 Jbeta primers were used. Produced via immunoSEQ multiplex PCR; TCRdb's table is partial and in-frame only. The table lists about 200,000 clones, approximately 85% of them singletons, with less than 2.5% in the top ten. The CDR3 is 16 amino acids. The trim removed 5 bases at V and 7 bases at J, leaving 13 bases unmatched. Germline CDR1 SGHTA, CDR2 FQGNSA. As to this clone: Its antigen is still unknown.

The receptor's source is a woman between 50 and 59 years old in good health and CMV-seronegative. Sequenced: PBMCs. The chain combines TRBV7-2 with TRBJ2-1, with 8 nucleotides matching TRBD2. The CDR3, as DNA: TGTGCCAGCAGCCCACAGAGGATAGCGGGATCGAATGAGCAGTTCTTC. Its translation is CASSPQRIAGSNEQFF. The whole variable domain, filled in from reference TRBV7-2 and TRBJ2-1, reads GAGVSQSPSNKVTEKGKDVELRCDPISGHTALYWYRQSLGQGLEFLIYFQGNSAPDKSGLPSDRFSAERTGGSVSTLTIQRTQQEDSAVYLCASSPQRIAGSNEQFFGPGTRLTVL.